This T cell receptor (beta chain) emerged from a study of blood T cells in healthy people across ages. Germline loops: CDR1 SGDLS, CDR2 YYNGEE. The CDR3 is 15 residues long. Together with a sample-barcoded 5' primer, a J-beta primer mix was included in a second PCR lasting roughly 6 to 12 cycles. Carrying 12 random nucleotides, a template-switch adaptor labeled each individual cDNA molecule. MiXCR, applied by TCRdb to the 5' RACE reads, yields one record per CDR3 protein. The top ten clones hold around 12% of a sample with about a million distinct CDR3 sequences, around two fifths of them seen once. In the case of this clonotype: What it binds is not known. At one boundary the junction diverges from the germline segment, which might be a read error.

The study isolated at least 6.5 million PBMCs from each sample. Study findings and constraints: Age showed a roughly linear inverse relationship with TCR beta diversity per million T cells. When set beside aged donors, long-lived donors presented more naive CD4+ cells and higher diversity.

This sequence was found in a man younger than 30 in good health. This rearrangement joins TRBV9 to TRBJ2-3; 7 nucleotides agree with TRBD2. Sequenced: blood. CDR3 sequence (DNA): TGTGCCAGCAACGTAGGGGAGGGAGTCACAGATACGCAGTATTTT. This encodes CASNVGEGVTDTQYF.